The rows below give T cell receptor beta chains drawn from one sample of a study of CD8+CD57+ T cells in acquired aplastic anemia. One entry per CDR3 protein, called by TCRdb with MiXCR from the reads. The table has about 160,000 distinct CDR3 sequences, more than 45% seen once; the top ten hold about 3%. The sample consisted of sorted CD4+, CD8+, or CD8+CD57+ T cells (not recorded which) from PBMCs. The receptors were sampled from a human donor with aplastic anemia. CDR3s include the opening cysteine and the closing phenylalanine or tryptophan. The order of the fields is V gene, D gene, clone size, J gene, CDR3 protein, CDR3 DNA. A D gene is named only where the DNA matches it firmly. Clone size is stated in some rows and not others, as once, few, many or a class when expanded.

>TRBV9|-|many|TRBJ1-2
CASSVDVGQYGYTF
TGTGCCAGCAGCGTAGACGTAGGCCAGTATGGCTACACCTTC
>TRBV10-3|-|-|TRBJ2-3
CAISGRDTDTQYF
TGTGCCATCAGTGGCAGGGACACAGATACGCAGTATTTT
>TRBV2|-|-|TRBJ2-2
CASREDLINTGELFF
TGTGCCAGCAGAGAGGACTTGATAAACACCGGGGAGCTGTTTTTT
>TRBV7-3|TRBD2|-|TRBJ2-3
CASSSEGLAGTDTQYF
TGTGCCAGCAGCTCGGAAGGACTAGCAGGCACAGATACGCAGTATTTT
>TRBV15|-|-|TRBJ2-1
CATSRAQGNYNEQFF
TGTGCCACCAGCAGAGCCCAGGGGAACTACAATGAGCAGTTCTTC
>TRBV11-2|-|many|TRBJ1-4
CASSLSLLSTNEKLFF
TGTGCCAGCAGCTTAAGTTTGCTGTCAACTAATGAAAAACTGTTTTTT
>TRBV15|-|-|TRBJ2-5
CATSRAGQETQYF
TGTGCCACCAGCAGAGCCGGGCAAGAGACCCAGTACTTC
>TRBV20-1|TRBD2|-|TRBJ2-3
CSAIHMASGGKGTDTQYF
TGCAGTGCCATCCATATGGCTAGCGGGGGTAAGGGTACAGATACGCAGTATTTT
>TRBV15|TRBD2|few|TRBJ2-1
CATSRDRTSGGRQFF
TGTGCCACCAGCAGAGATCGGACTAGCGGGGGTCGGCAGTTCTTC
>TRBV7-2|-|many|TRBJ1-2
CARASASNYGYTF
TGTGCCAGGGCCTCCGCATCTAACTATGGCTACACCTTC
>TRBV7-9|-|once|TRBJ2-7
CASSSLGGAVEQYF
TGTGCCAGCAGCTCCCTTGGGGGAGCTGTCGAGCAGTACTTC
>TRBV30|-|-|TRBJ1-2
CAWSVGGLYGYTF
TGTGCCTGGAGTGTAGGGGGGCTATATGGCTACACCTTC
>TRBV7-2|TRBD2|-|TRBJ2-7
CASSLRGGHMNEQYF
TGTGCCAGCAGCTTGCGGGGGGGCCATATGAACGAGCAGTACTTC
>TRBV9|-|-|TRBJ2-7
CASSLRGNEQYF
TGTGCCAGCAGCTTGCGAGGGAACGAGCAGTACTTC
>TRBV10-3|TRBD2|-|TRBJ2-7
CAISSGVDEQYF
TGTGCCATCAGTAGCGGGGTAGACGAGCAGTACTTC
>TRBV6-1|-|-|TRBJ1-2
CASSARVGGYTF
TGTGCCAGCAGTGCGAGGGTAGGTGGCTACACCTTC
>TRBV6-1|-|many|TRBJ1-1
CASKQVILEAFF
TGTGCCAGTAAACAGGTGATCCTTGAAGCTTTCTTT
>TRBV6-1|-|many|TRBJ2-3
CASSEVGQVTDTQYF
TGTGCCAGCAGTGAAGTAGGCCAAGTCACAGATACGCAGTATTTT
>TRBV2|TRBD2|-|TRBJ2-3
CASSESSFGGATDTQYF
TGTGCCAGCAGTGAAAGTTCGTTCGGGGGGGCCACAGATACGCAGTATTTT
>TRBV11-1|-|-|TRBJ1-5
CASSLRLTDEAGEPQHF
TGTGCCAGCAGCTTAAGGCTAACAGATGAGGCGGGGGAGCCCCAGCATTTT
>TRBV7-3|TRBD2|many|TRBJ2-2
CASSSWTSGGLGGELFF
TGTGCCAGCAGCTCCTGGACTAGCGGGGGCTTGGGCGGGGAGCTGTTTTTT
>TRBV7-2|-|many|TRBJ1-1
CASSLALMGGEAAEAFF
TGTGCCAGCAGCTTAGCGCTAATGGGGGGGGAGGCAGCCGAAGCTTTCTTT
>TRBV25-1|-|few|TRBJ2-3
CASSDGMGTSTDTQYF
TGTGCCAGCAGTGACGGGATGGGAACCTCCACAGATACGCAGTATTTT
>TRBV7-2|-|many|TRBJ2-2
CASSAGRISELFF
TGTGCCAGCAGCGCCGGACGAATCAGCGAGCTGTTTTTT
>TRBV20-1|-|-|TRBJ2-3
CSALGHPGTDTQYF
TGCAGTGCTTTAGGACACCCGGGCACAGATACGCAGTATTTT
>TRBV28|-|few|TRBJ1-5
CASSGGGLNQPQHF
TGTGCCAGCAGTGGTGGGGGACTTAATCAGCCCCAGCATTTT
>TRBV29-1|-|once|TRBJ1-1
CSVEGGIGAFF
TGCAGCGTTGAAGGCGGAATAGGGGCTTTCTTT
>TRBV12-3/TRBV12-4|-|many|TRBJ1-1
CASSRAGGITEAFF
TGTGCCAGCAGTCGAGCCGGAGGGATCACTGAAGCTTTCTTT
>TRBV2|-|-|TRBJ2-7
CASSVGPGYEQYF
TGTGCCAGCAGTGTGGGGCCAGGCTACGAGCAGTACTTC
>TRBV19|-|many|TRBJ1-1
CASNQGMNTEAFF
TGTGCCAGTAATCAGGGGATGAACACTGAAGCTTTCTTT
>TRBV5-1|-|many|TRBJ1-1
CASSLKGEGTEAFF
TGCGCCAGCAGCTTGAAAGGGGAGGGCACTGAAGCTTTCTTT
>TRBV19|TRBD2|many|TRBJ2-1
CASLAGVNEQFF
TGTGCCAGCCTAGCGGGAGTCAATGAGCAGTTCTTC
>TRBV10-1|-|-|TRBJ1-2
CASSVKTVDICGYTF
TGCGCCAGCAGTGTGAAGACAGTCGATATCTGTGGCTACACCTTC
>TRBV19|TRBD2|-|TRBJ2-1
CASRTSGNAEQFF
TGTGCCAGCAGGACTAGCGGGAATGCTGAGCAGTTCTTC
>TRBV5-1|-|many|TRBJ2-3
CASSHPTKRTQYF
TGCGCCAGCAGCCATCCGACGAAGAGGACGCAGTATTTT
>TRBV10-3|TRBD2|once|TRBJ2-5
CAISESLAGVQETQYF
TGTGCCATCAGTGAGTCACTAGCGGGGGTCCAAGAGACCCAGTACTTC
>TRBV12-3/TRBV12-4|TRBD1|many|TRBJ2-5
CASRRTGQGEETQYF
TGTGCCAGCAGGAGGACAGGGCAAGGGGAAGAGACCCAGTACTTC
>TRBV3-1|-|-|TRBJ2-7
CASSQDVIYEQYF
TGTGCCAGCAGCCAAGATGTAATCTACGAGCAGTACTTC
>TRBV4-3|-|-|TRBJ1-4
CASSRGTLATNEKLFF
TGCGCCAGCAGCCGAGGAACCTTAGCAACTAATGAAAAACTGTTTTTT
>TRBV20-1|-|few|TRBJ1-1
CSVGDRISEAFF
TGCAGTGTAGGAGACAGAATCAGTGAAGCTTTCTTT
>TRBV19|-|-|TRBJ1-1
CASRVEAGTEAFF
TGTGCCAGTAGAGTTGAGGCAGGCACTGAAGCTTTCTTT
>TRBV10-3|-|-|TRBJ1-1
CAISAGYEAFF
TGTGCCATCAGTGCAGGGTATGAAGCTTTCTTT
>TRBV10-2|-|-|TRBJ2-3
CASSYSGVRAQYF
TGCGCCAGCAGTTACTCAGGGGTTCGAGCGCAGTATTTT
>TRBV9|-|many|TRBJ2-1
CASSVEGAGRNEQFF
TGTGCCAGCAGCGTAGAGGGAGCGGGTCGCAATGAGCAGTTCTTC
>TRBV19|-|-|TRBJ1-1
CASSIYETEAFF
TGTGCCAGTAGTATTTATGAGACTGAAGCTTTCTTT
>TRBV9|TRBD2|many|TRBJ2-1
CASSPPSGRTYNEQFF
TGTGCCAGCAGCCCCCCTAGCGGGAGGACCTACAATGAGCAGTTCTTC
>TRBV29-1|TRBD1|few|TRBJ1-1
CSVATGGFNTEAFF
TGCAGCGTTGCGACAGGGGGATTTAACACTGAAGCTTTCTTT
>TRBV5-1|-|-|TRBJ2-2
CASSSPGASVGTGELFF
TGCGCCAGCAGCTCACCAGGGGCTAGCGTAGGTACCGGGGAGCTGTTTTTT
>TRBV11-2|TRBD2|once|TRBJ2-1
CASRRTALAGAYNEQFF
TGTGCCAGCAGGCGCACGGCACTAGCGGGAGCCTACAATGAGCAGTTCTTC
>TRBV2|-|-|TRBJ2-5
CASSDAGRPQETQYF
TGTGCCAGCAGTGACGCCGGGAGACCTCAAGAGACCCAGTACTTC
>TRBV7-8|-|-|TRBJ1-6
CASSFFDSDNSPLHF
TGTGCCAGCAGCTTTTTCGACAGCGATAATTCACCCCTCCACTTT
>TRBV11-2|-|-|TRBJ2-7
CASGSWGTGYEQYF
TGTGCCAGCGGATCCTGGGGGACGGGCTACGAGCAGTACTTC
>TRBV19|-|many|TRBJ1-1
CASSISSGTEAFF
TGTGCCAGTAGTATATCCTCAGGCACTGAAGCTTTCTTT
>TRBV20-1|TRBD2|-|TRBJ2-3
CSAATQAGRGDTQYF
TGCAGTGCTGCGACTCAAGCGGGGCGAGGAGATACGCAGTATTTT